Listed below are T cell receptor beta chains from one sample, sequenced in a study of shared clonotypes between healthy human individuals. The assay was immunoSEQ multiplex PCR, and TCRdb's table has in-frame clones only and misses some. Of under 1,100,000 clones listed, around 75% are singletons. Source material: memory CD4+ T cells sorted from blood. These receptors were collected from a man between 18 and 29 years old in good health. CDR3s include the opening cysteine and the closing phenylalanine or tryptophan. D genes are given only for firm matches. The size field is filled for only some rows; it gives once, few, many or a size class.

TRBJ1-1	.	TRBV19	.	TGTGCCACCGCCCGGGGCACTGAAGCTTTCTTT	CATARGTEAFF
TRBJ1-4	.	TRBV5-1	.	TGCGCCAGCAGCGTGGCAAGGGAGATTAATGAAAAACTGTTTTTT	CASSVAREINEKLFF
TRBJ1-2	few	TRBV7-2	.	TGTGCCAGCCGAAGGGACACGGCGGCTGGCTACACCTTC	CASRRDTAAGYTF
TRBJ2-2	.	TRBV4-1	TRBD2	TGCGCCAGCAGCCAAGGTCGCGGGAGTTATACCGGGGAGCTGTTTTTT	CASSQGRGSYTGELFF
TRBJ2-3	.	TRBV4-1	.	TGCGCCAGCAGCCAAGACGGGACGTACACAGATACGCAGTATTTT	CASSQDGTYTDTQYF
TRBJ2-7	many	TRBV5-1	TRBD1	TGCGCCAGCAGAAGAGGACAGGGGGCTTACGAGCAGTACTTC	CASRRGQGAYEQYF
TRBJ1-1	few	TRBV30	.	TGTGCCTGGACGTTGGGGAACACTGAAGCTTTCTTT	CAWTLGNTEAFF
TRBJ1-2	once	TRBV5-4	TRBD1	TGTGCCAGCAGCGATCGGGACAGGGGGTTTCATGGCTACACCTTC	CASSDRDRGFHGYTF
TRBJ2-3	.	TRBV5-1	TRBD2	TGCGCCAGCAGCACGACTAGCGGGAGTATGACAGATACGCAGTATTTT	CASSTTSGSMTDTQYF
TRBJ2-2	.	TRBV18	.	TGTGCCAGTTCGGGACCAACGGGGGTCAACACCGGGGAGCTGTTTTTT	CASSGPTGVNTGELFF
TRBJ2-7	once	TRBV30	.	TGTGCCTGGAAGTCGGACAGAACCTACGAGCAGTACTTC	CAWKSDRTYEQYF
TRBJ1-5	.	TRBV6-1	TRBD1	TGTGCCAGCAGTGGGACGGGACAGATCAATCAGCCCCAGCATTTT	CASSGTGQINQPQHF
TRBJ2-3	.	TRBV20-1	.	TGCAGTGCTAGAGTTGGGGCAGAGCAGTATTTT	CSARVGAEQYF
TRBJ2-5	.	TRBV30	.	TGTGCCTGGAGTGTAACCTGGGGCGCGGGAGAGACCCAGTACTTC	CAWSVTWGAGETQYF
TRBJ1-5	.	TRBV7-6	TRBD1	TGTGCCAGCAGCTTAGGAGGAGGGGGCGCGGGAGTGGAGCCCCAGCATTTT	CASSLGGGGAGVEPQHF
TRBJ2-3	.	TRBV19	.	TGTGCCAGTACCCCAGGCCCCGGGGTGAGCGCGGATACGCAGTATTTT	CASTPGPGVSADTQYF
TRBJ2-3	.	TRBV7-2	.	TGTGCCAGCAGCTTATTGGCTAGATATGGAGATACGCAGTATTTT	CASSLLARYGDTQYF
TRBJ2-6	.	TRBV6-6	.	TGTGCCAGCACCAAAGGGGGCTCTGGGGCCAACGTCCTGACTTTC	CASTKGGSGANVLTF
TRBJ2-1	few	TRBV9	.	TGTGCCAGCAGCGTAGACCGCCGAGGCGGTCACTACAATGAGCAGTTCTTC	CASSVDRRGGHYNEQFF
TRBJ1-6	once	TRBV5-1	TRBD1	TGCGCCAGCAGCCCCCGGGACAGGGAAGCGGATAATTCACCCCTCCACTTT	CASSPRDREADNSPLHF
TRBJ2-1	.	TRBV5-1	.	TGCGCCAGCAGCTTGAAAGGGGGCTACAATGAGCAGTTCTTC	CASSLKGGYNEQFF
TRBJ2-1	few	TRBV29-1	.	TGCAGCGTTGAATACTCGGGGGCCGGTGAGCAGTTCTTC	CSVEYSGAGEQFF
TRBJ2-5	.	TRBV10-1	.	TGCGCCAGCAGTGGCCTTGGGGAGACCCAGTACTTC	CASSGLGETQYF
TRBJ2-5	.	TRBV7-2	TRBD2	TGTGCCAGCAGCCCTATTCGACTAGCGCTGTACTTC	CASSPIRLALYF
TRBJ2-3	once	TRBV10-1	.	TGCGCCAGCAGTGAGTCGGGGGCAGGGGGCACAGATACGCAGTATTTT	CASSESGAGGTDTQYF
TRBJ1-3	.	TRBV19	.	TGTGCCAGTAGTATAGACGGTTCTGGAAACACCATATATTTT	CASSIDGSGNTIYF
TRBJ2-7	.	TRBV9	TRBD2	TGTGCCAGCAGCGTAGGACTAGCGGGGGCCACGGTCGAGCAGTACTTC	CASSVGLAGATVEQYF
TRBJ2-3	.	TRBV5-6	.	TGTGCCAGCAGCTTTTACTCAGGTCGGACAGATACGCAGTATTTT	CASSFYSGRTDTQYF
TRBJ2-5	.	TRBV11-2	.	TGTGCCAGCATCCAACAGACCTCGGGGACCCAGTACTTC	CASIQQTSGTQYF
TRBJ1-4	.	TRBV5-1	TRBD1	TGCGCCAGCAGCCCCGGAGGGGGCGCGGTGTATGAAAAACTGTTTTTT	CASSPGGGAVYEKLFF
TRBJ1-2	.	TRBV7-9	.	TGTGCCAGCAGCCTAAGGACAGTCGACTATGGCTACACCTTC	CASSLRTVDYGYTF
TRBJ1-3	few	TRBV6-6	TRBD1	TGTGCCAGCAAAACAGGGGACGGAAACACCATATATTTT	CASKTGDGNTIYF
TRBJ2-6	.	TRBV5-6	TRBD2	TGTGCCAGCAGCTGGTGGGGACTAGCGGGAGGGACTGGGGCCAACGTCCTGACTTTC	CASSWWGLAGGTGANVLTF
TRBJ2-1	.	TRBV5-4	.	TGTGCCAGCAGCCCAAGTACCAGGGAACCTTACAATGAGCAGTTCTTC	CASSPSTREPYNEQFF
TRBJ1-3	once	TRBV5-6	.	TGTGCCAGCAGCTTGGGACGGTCATCTGGAAACACCATATATTTT	CASSLGRSSGNTIYF
TRBJ1-6	.	TRBV2	.	TGTGCCAGCAGCCCGGACGGCGGGTCACCCCTCCACTTT	CASSPDGGSPLHF
TRBJ2-7	.	TRBV27	.	TGTGCCAGCAGTTTATGGGTAGGCTACGAGCAGTACTTC	CASSLWVGYEQYF
TRBJ2-5	once	TRBV10-2	.	TGCGCCAGCAGTGAGGACAGTCCCGTTAAGTACTTC	CASSEDSPVKYF
TRBJ2-5	.	TRBV5-6	.	TGTGCCAGCAGCTTGGAAGGGGCCCTGGAGACCCAGTACTTC	CASSLEGALETQYF
TRBJ2-7	.	TRBV9	TRBD1	TGTGCCAGAAGCAGGACAGGGGGACCCTCCTACGAGCAGTACTTC	CARSRTGGPSYEQYF
TRBJ1-1	.	TRBV18	TRBD1	TGTGCCAGCTCCGAGACAGGGCAGTACACTGAAGCTTTCTTT	CASSETGQYTEAFF